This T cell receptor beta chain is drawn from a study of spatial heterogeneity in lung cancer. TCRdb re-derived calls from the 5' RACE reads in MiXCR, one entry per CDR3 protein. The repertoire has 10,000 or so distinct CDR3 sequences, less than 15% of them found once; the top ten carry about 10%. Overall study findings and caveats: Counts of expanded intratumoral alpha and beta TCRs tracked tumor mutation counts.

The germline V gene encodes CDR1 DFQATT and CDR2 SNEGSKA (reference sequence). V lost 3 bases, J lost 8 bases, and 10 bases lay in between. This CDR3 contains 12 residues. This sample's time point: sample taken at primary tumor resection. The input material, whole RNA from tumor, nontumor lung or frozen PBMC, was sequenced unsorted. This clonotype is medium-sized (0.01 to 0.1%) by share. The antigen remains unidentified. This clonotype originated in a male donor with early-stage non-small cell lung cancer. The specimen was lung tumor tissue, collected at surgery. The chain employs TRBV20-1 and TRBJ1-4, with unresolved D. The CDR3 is CSASRHEEKLFF. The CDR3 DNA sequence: TGCAGTGCTAGTAGGCACGAGGAAAAACTGTTTTTT.